In its sample, the clone carrying this TCR beta chain was seen a few times. The germline CDR1 and CDR2 sequences are SEHNR and FQNEAQ (reference sequence). CDR3 length: 16 amino acids. J lost 6 bases, V lost 0 bases, and 8 bases had no gene match. TCRdb independently ran MiXCR on the RT-PCR reads; one entry per CDR3 protein. The table lists roughly 170,000 distinct CDR3 sequences, around a tenth of them singletons. These data come from a study of response to subunit inactivated influenza vaccine. The sequencing here drew on non-naive T cells sorted from PBMCs, taken on the day of vaccination. The source is a man over 45 who received an inactivated influenza vaccine. The genes are TRBV7-9 and TRBJ2-1, with TRBD1 identical over 7 bases. Here the CDR3 DNA reads TGTGCCAGCAGCTTAGCCAGGACAGGCAAGGGCAATGAGCAGTTCTTC. Translated: CASSLARTGKGNEQFF.